The present entry profiles one TCR beta chain with its context. Amplification of TCR beta used genomic DNA extracted from peripheral blood. These data originate in a study of T cell repertoires in aging, cancer and after chemotherapy. The CDR3 sequence is 17 residues long. The V end was cut by 8 bases, the J end by 2 bases, with 25 bases between. Germline CDR1 is KGHSH and CDR2 is LQKENI. Rearranged V-D-J TRB sequences were amplified with a mixed TRB-A/B primer pool. TCRdb processed the multiplex PCR reads anew with MiXCR; each CDR3 protein has one entry. The sample contains roughly 3,000 distinct CDR3 sequences, around 52% of which appear only once.

What was sequenced was blood. The rearrangement links TRBV18 to TRBJ2-7; D may be TRBD1 (5 bases). The receptor comes from a human donor with a blood cancer. CDR3 nucleotide sequence: TGTGCCAGCAGTCCACCTTTACAGGATGCCAATCCCTACGAGCAGTACTTC. This translates into CASSPPLQDANPYEQYF.